This T cell receptor beta chain is from a study of blood T cell repertoires in COVID-19 (dated by TCRdb to about 2020). In terms of the full investigation: Samples covering the acute and convalescent phases of COVID-19 were provided by collaborators in the United States, Italy and Spain. The repertoires were made available in a free public database intended to serve as a resource for research on the immune response to SARS-CoV-2. Nearly every sample came with metadata listing a de-identified subject ID, COVID-19 status, age in years and sex. Where HLA class I and class II types were available, the types were taken from metadata supplied by the sample provider, not from assay-based typing. Samples came from the ongoing ImmuneRACE study (first 160 participants) plus 1,254 subjects from 6 global collaborators. The prospective study material was composed of cDNA or gDNA derived from T cells, B-cell-depleted T cells, or PBMCs. Deeply sampled blood TCRbeta repertoires from subjects exposed to, actively infected with, or recovered from COVID-19 were included in the dataset. Broader findings and caveats from the paper: How much clinical and demographic metadata was included differed by source and by participant, and the metadata was provided uncurated.

As concerns this clone: Its cognate antigen has yet to be identified. The sample holds no much larger clone one base away, and base qualities are not on file.

V gives up 1 base and J gives up 6 bases, and the segment between their germline ends measures 7 bases. CDR1 SGHTA and CDR2 FQGNSA are derived from the germline V gene. The CDR3 has 13 amino acids, counting the end cysteine and phenylalanine. CDR3 DNA is the only sequence kept; it has 39 bases, read in frame from the first base. Each collaborating institution followed its own protocols to collect whole blood in K2EDTA tubes. For TCRbeta analysis, collaborators shipped samples as frozen whole blood, isolated PBMCs, or DNA extracted from either of those sample types. TCRbeta CDR3 regions were amplified from genomic DNA by means of the immunoSEQ Assay, a bias-controlled multiplex PCR. The authors processed their data as follows. The number of nucleated cells in each sample was estimated from the amplification of reference gene primers within the assay. To quantify the absolute abundance of each unique TCRbeta CDR3 rearrangement, sequence reads were collapsed and filtered. For each sample, productive Simpson clonality was calculated as the square root of Simpson's diversity index over productive rearrangements. Here the immuneACCESS table is served through TCRdb, limited to in-frame sequences with V and J called. Missing clones are a known gap in these copies; in checked studies unresolved V genes cover under half, and the rest lacks a known reason. That table gives V, J and clone size, and the DNA gave D and trimming. A total of 150,000 to 160,000 clones appear in this sample, 65% to 90% of them only once. Jointly, the top ten make up around 9.8% of the sample.

The receptor was isolated from a woman between 45 and 65 years old with acute or convalescent COVID-19. Recombination connected TRBV7-2 to TRBJ1-5; the D gene cannot be named for sure. Material: peripheral blood. Read as DNA, the sequence is TGTGCCAGCAGCTTAGAGTTCGGTCAGCCCCAGCATTTT. The encoded protein is CASSLEFGQPQHF.